This section outlines one T cell receptor (beta chain) sequence together with its context. Its antigen is currently unknown. This beta chain is a stray read from a library made for alpha chains; its abundance is not meaningful. These data are taken from a study of spatial heterogeneity in lung cancer. Study-wide results and caveats: The estimated TCR-seq coverage of tumor T cells amounted to approximately 7% when looking at alpha chains and more than 12% when looking at beta chains. Intratumoral expanded alpha and beta TCR counts were found to track tumor mutation counts. Ubiquitous and regional expanded TCR counts mirrored ubiquitous and regional nonsynonymous mutation counts, respectively.

TCRdb itself ran the 5' RACE reads through MiXCR, one entry per CDR3 protein. The sample shows over 10,000 distinct CDR3 sequences, 5.6% of them seen only once. The germline gives CDR1 SNHLY, CDR2 FYNNEI. The CDR3 length is 15 residues. V dropped 2 bases and J dropped 3 bases, with 11 bases sitting between them. Time point here: sample taken at primary tumor resection. The receptor was isolated from a female donor with early-stage non-small cell lung cancer. This chain connects TRBV2 to TRBJ2-1, with unresolved D. The input for sequencing was lung tumor tissue, taken at surgery. The CDR3 DNA follows: TGTGCCAGCAGTGAATACGCGTTCCTCTACAATGAGCAGTTCTTC. Residues: CASSEYAFLYNEQFF.